The next 20 T cell receptor beta chains were all read from a single sample in a study of blood T cells in healthy people across ages. The second PCR ran about 6 to 11 cycles with a sample-barcoded 5' primer and J-beta primers. TCRdb reanalysed the 5' RACE reads using MiXCR and keeps one entry per CDR3 protein. The sample has approximately 770,000 distinct CDR3 sequences; roughly 64% are singletons. Input material: blood. Receptors were obtained from a man aged 30-40 years in good health.

The sample holds a few counts of this clonotype. The chain carries TRBV20-1 and TRBJ2-4; D assignment may be TRBD1 or TRBD2 (6 bases each). CDR1 is DFQATT, CDR2 SNEGSKA, per germline (reference sequence). The CDR3 consists of 16 residues. V lost 5 bases and J lost 13, with 30 bases in between. The CDR3 DNA is TGCAGTGCTCCTCAGATTGGGGGGACACTGCCTTTGGAGCAGTACTTC. This sequence encodes CSAPQIGGTLPLEQYF.

This clonotype was counted only a few times. V gene TRBV28 combines with J gene TRBJ2-7; D could derive from TRBD1 or TRBD2 (5 bases each). The CDR3 spans 11 residues. Looked up from germline, CDR1 is MDHEN and CDR2 is SYDVKM. Trimming left V 3 bases short and J 9 bases short, with 9 bases between. The CDR3 spells CASSFSGGQYF. CDR3 in DNA: TGTGCCAGCAGTTTTTCTGGGGGGCAGTACTTC.

J is TRBJ1-2 and V is TRBV29-1; D gene ambiguous. The CDR3 consists of 12 residues. V gave up 5 bases and J gave up 4 bases, with 11 bases separating them. Germline V gene sequence: CDR1 SQVTM, CDR2 ANQGSEA. CDR3 sequence reads: CSVLWQTYGYTF. As DNA, the CDR3 is TGCAGCGTTTTGTGGCAGACCTATGGCTACACCTTC.

V usage is TRBV6-2 or TRBV6-3 and J usage is TRBJ2-6; D not resolved. CDR3 length: 14 residues. The germline CDR1 and CDR2 sequences are MNHEY and SVGEGT. Trimming stripped 3 bases from V and 6 bases from J, with 9 bases between. The CDR3 protein is CASSYQIEANVLTF. Here the CDR3 DNA reads TGTGCCAGCAGTTATCAAATAGAGGCCAACGTCCTGACTTTC.

The chain links TRBV20-1 to TRBJ2-7, with D maybe TRBD2 (5 bases). The CDR3 runs to 14 residues. V was cut by 5 bases and J by 0 bases, with 14 bases left in between. Germline values: CDR1 DFQATT, CDR2 SNEGSKA (reference sequence). CDR3 DNA: TGCAGTGCTCCCCACCTAGGGAGCTCCTACGAGCAGTACTTC. This gives the protein CSAPHLGSSYEQYF.

The V and J genes are TRBV7-2 and TRBJ2-1, with 7 bases that match TRBD1. The CDR3 totals 14 residues. Germline CDR1 and CDR2: SGHTA and FQGNSA. V shed 5 bases and J 7 bases; nucleotides not matched to a gene: 8. The DNA of the CDR3 is TGTGCCAGCAGCCAAGCGTCACAGGGGAATGAGCAGTTCTTC. It is translated as CASSQASQGNEQFF.

This clonotype showed up just a few times. The J gene is TRBJ1-2, the V gene TRBV29-1, with D tentatively TRBD1 (6 bases). The CDR3 runs 15 residues. Trimming removed 0 bases from V and 3 bases from J, with 14 bases in between. Germline V gene sequence: CDR1 SQVTM, CDR2 ANQGSEA. The CDR3 DNA reads as TGCAGCGTTGAAGATCCGGGGGCGGAGTACTATGGCTACACCTTC. Its protein is CSVEDPGAEYYGYTF.

The V and J genes are TRBV24-1 and TRBJ1-1, with D unclear. The CDR3 sequence is 14 residues long. CDR1 KGHDR and CDR2 SFDVKD come from the germline V gene. V dropped 4 bases and J dropped 2 bases, with 10 bases sitting between them. For the CDR3, the DNA is TGTGCCACCAGTGACAATCAGGTCAACACTGAAGCTTTCTTT. It is translated as CATSDNQVNTEAFF.

This clonotype showed up just a few times. The rearrangement joins TRBV21-1 to TRBJ1-2; the table assigns TRBD1, which was not confirmed against the DNA. TRBV21-1 is listed as a pseudogene. This CDR3 has 14 amino acids. The CDR3 loop is CASSKTGANYGYTF. The CDR3 DNA sequence: TGTGCCAGCAGCAAGACAGGGGCGAACTATGGCTACACCTTC.

This chain links TRBV9 with TRBJ1-2, with a weak D call TRBD1 (6 bases). The CDR3 loop spans 13 amino acids. V lost 2 bases, J lost 6 bases, and 11 bases lay in between. Germline values: CDR1 SGDLS, CDR2 YYNGEE. CDR3 nucleotide sequence: TGTGCCAGCAGCGTTCTACAGGGCGATGGCTACACCTTC. Protein sequence: CASSVLQGDGYTF.

This clonotype turned up a few times. The chain carries TRBV2 and TRBJ2-7, with D possibly matching TRBD2 (6 bases). V was trimmed by 6 bases and J by 6 bases, leaving 9 bases between them. This CDR3 has 11 amino acids. Per the germline V gene, CDR1 is SNHLY and CDR2 is FYNNEI. The DNA of the CDR3 is TGTGCCAGCAGGGAGGGGACCGAGCAGTACTTC. Protein: CASREGTEQYF.

The J gene is TRBJ2-7, the V gene TRBV6-5; D might be TRBD1 (6 bases). The germline V gene has CDR1 MNHEY and CDR2 SVGAGI. V lost 6 bases and J 7 bases, leaving 19 bases between the germline ends. The CDR3 length is 14 residues. CDR3 sequence (DNA): TGTGCCAGCAGCCAAAGTCCAGGGGCCCAGGAGCAGTACTTC. Translating it yields CASSQSPGAQEQYF.

The chain combines TRBV6-5 with TRBJ2-3, with unresolved D. Germline V gives CDR1 MNHEY, CDR2 SVGAGI. This CDR3 is built from 13 residues. With 6 bases removed from V and 4 bases from J, the gap between germline ends came to 11 bases. The CDR3 protein is CASRETSPDTQYF. Written as DNA, the CDR3 is TGTGCCAGCAGAGAGACCAGCCCAGATACGCAGTATTTT.

This clonotype was seen a few times. The chain uses TRBV6-5 and TRBJ1-2; 7 bases map to TRBD1. CDR1 and CDR2 from the germline V gene are MNHEY and SVGAGI. This CDR3 has 15 residues. Unmatched junction bases numbered 11, after V lost 6 bases and J lost 4 bases. In DNA form, the CDR3 reads TGTGCCAGCAGCCGCGAGGGGGCCGGGGGCTATGGCTACACCTTC. Its translation is CASSREGAGGYGYTF.

The CDR3 DNA is TGTGCCAGCAGCCCTGGTGGGGGGGTAGGACAAGAGACCCAGTACTTC. It codes for CASSPGGGVGQETQYF. The rearrangement joins TRBV7-3 to TRBJ2-5; 7 nucleotides agree with TRBD2. The CDR3 is 16 residues long. Looked up from germline, CDR1 is SGHTA and CDR2 is FQGTGA. The V gene end was trimmed by 5 bases and the J gene end by 2 bases; junction bases not matched to a gene: 11.

The V and J genes are TRBV20-1 and TRBJ2-1, with 8 bases matching TRBD2. Trimming took 0 bases from V and 7 from J; bases not matched to a gene: 8. The CDR3 has 15 amino acids. Germline-derived CDR1 and CDR2 are DFQATT and SNEGSKA (reference sequence). The CDR3 protein is CSARDPGRDVNEQFF. DNA for the CDR3: TGCAGTGCTAGAGATCCCGGGAGGGATGTAAATGAGCAGTTCTTC.

The J gene is TRBJ2-1, the V gene TRBV28, with D tentatively TRBD1 or TRBD2 (7 bases each). Germline CDR1 and CDR2: MDHEN and SYDVKM. V was shortened by 3 bases and J by 6 bases, with 21 bases between the two germline ends. The CDR3 is 17 residues long. Here the CDR3 reads CASSFIGGGQFSNEQFF. The CDR3 DNA reads as TGTGCCAGCAGTTTCATAGGGGGGGGACAGTTCAGCAATGAGCAGTTCTTC.

The gene calls are TRBV12-3 or TRBV12-4 and TRBJ1-1; the D gene is possibly TRBD1 (5 bases). The CDR3 has 15 amino acids. With 6 bases removed from V and 1 base from J, the gap between germline ends came to 15 bases. The CDR3 DNA follows: TGTGCCAGCAGCGGGAGGGGCAGTAAGAACACTGAAGCTTTCTTT. This gives the protein CASSGRGSKNTEAFF.

The chain combines TRBV5-1 with TRBJ2-1; TRBD1 matches 8 bases. There are 15 residues in the CDR3. After removal of 2 bases from V and 6 bases from J, the junction contained 7 bases not matched to a gene. Germline V gene lookup returns CDR1 SGHRS and CDR2 YFSETQ. Here the CDR3 reads CASSLDQGTGNEQFF. The CDR3 DNA reads TGCGCCAGCAGCTTAGATCAAGGGACAGGCAATGAGCAGTTCTTC.

In its sample, this clonotype was seen a few times. The chain links TRBV5-1 to TRBJ1-2; D perhaps matches TRBD1 (5 bases). Trimming cost V 5 bases and J 10 bases, with 15 bases left between them. Germline CDR1 and CDR2: SGHRS and YFSETQ. This CDR3 is 12 amino acids long. The CDR3 DNA is TGCGCCAGCAGGGTCACCGGAGGGGACTACACCTTC. Protein product: CASRVTGGDYTF.